The 5 T cell receptor beta chains below were found in one sample sequenced in a study of cytomegalovirus exposure and HLA in healthy donors. Vbeta (60) and Jbeta (13) primers were used in the PCR. The assay was immunoSEQ multiplex PCR, and TCRdb's table has in-frame clones only and misses some. The sample has fewer than 250,000 clones, more than 85% seen once. Material: PBMCs. These receptors originate from a young woman in good health and CMV-seronegative.

This clone came up a few times. The chain uses TRBV6-6 and TRBJ1-1; TRBD1 matches 9 bases. There are 13 residues in the CDR3. V trimming: 5 bases; J trimming: 4 bases; junction bases outside the gene matches: 2. The germline gives CDR1 MNHNY, CDR2 SVGAGI (reference sequence). The CDR3 loop is CASSRTGVTEAFF. CDR3 sequence (DNA): TGTGCCAGCAGTCGGACAGGGGTCACTGAAGCTTTCTTT.

The rearrangement uses TRBV27 and TRBJ2-3; TRBD2 matches 8 bases. CDR1 and CDR2 from the germline V gene are MNHEY and SMNVEV (reference sequence). This CDR3 has 15 amino acids. The V and J ends lost 6 bases and 1 base, in that order; junction bases with no gene match: 6. The CDR3 is CASSGGVLGTDTQYF. The CDR3 nucleotides read TGTGCCAGCAGCGGGGGGGTCCTCGGCACAGATACGCAGTATTTT.

The V gene is TRBV18, the J gene TRBJ2-1; TRBD2 might be the D (5 bases). The CDR3 totals 14 residues. The V gene lost 4 bases and the J gene lost 5 bases, with 12 bases spanning the gap. Germline CDR1 reads KGHSH; CDR2 reads LQKENI. The CDR3 DNA follows: TGTGCCAGCTCACTCCTAGCAGGAGACAATGAGCAGTTCTTC. Its translation: CASSLLAGDNEQFF.

This chain connects TRBV2 to TRBJ1-2; TRBD1 agrees at 7 bases. CDR1 and CDR2 from the germline V gene are SNHLY and FYNNEI. This CDR3 comprises 13 residues. The V and J ends lost 7 bases and 3 bases, in that order; junction bases with no gene match: 5. CDR3 DNA sequence: TGTGCCAGCAAAGGGGGCGCCTACTATGGCTACACCTTC. Its protein product is CASKGGAYYGYTF.

This chain joins TRBV7-2 and TRBJ2-7; tentative D call: TRBD2 (6 bases). This CDR3 has 15 amino acids. Trimming removed 1 base from V and 2 bases from J, with 12 bases in between. Looked up from germline, CDR1 is SGHTA and CDR2 is FQGNSA. CDR3: CASSLVGGDPYEQYF. The CDR3 DNA is TGTGCCAGCAGCTTAGTCGGAGGGGATCCCTACGAGCAGTACTTC.